This T cell receptor (beta chain) was captured in a study of cytomegalovirus exposure and HLA in healthy donors. Study-wide background: Counted in an early data release were roughly 87 million unique TCRs from HLA-typed donors.

The CDR3 extends over 15 amino acids. Losses at the gene ends were 4 bases for V and 7 bases for J; bases not matched to a gene: 8. Germline V gives CDR1 SGHRS, CDR2 YFSETQ. PCR primers comprised 60 Vbeta and 13 Jbeta primers. Repertoires were generated with immunoSEQ multiplex PCR, while TCRdb's copy carries only in-frame clones and drops some. The data contain 150,000 or so clones, around four fifths of them singletons. The receptor's source is a man aged 45-60 years in good health and CMV-seropositive. The sample consisted of PBMCs. V is TRBV5-1 and J is TRBJ1-6; 7 positions agree with TRBD1. The CDR3 DNA follows: TGCGCCAGCAGCCGCTGGGACAGTGGGAATTCACCCCTCCACTTT. Its protein product is CASSRWDSGNSPLHF.